The sequence of this TCR beta chain was determined in a study of blood T cell repertoires in COVID-19. For the study at large: T cells, B-cell-depleted T cells, or PBMCs provided the cDNA or gDNA that served as material.

This CDR3 has 16 amino acids. Trimming stripped 2 bases from V and 6 bases from J, with 20 bases between. CDR1 and CDR2 from the germline V gene are WNHNN and SYGVQD (reference sequence). In the authors' methods: Amplification from reference gene primers served as the basis for estimated nucleated cell counts. Repertoires were generated with immunoSEQ multiplex PCR, while TCRdb's copy carries only in-frame clones and drops some. V and J calls plus clone size are reproduced from that table; the DNA served to infer D and trimming. The sample has some 100,000 clones, roughly nine tenths seen once. By proportion, this clone is medium-sized.

J is TRBJ2-7 and V is TRBV10-1, with a weak D call TRBD2 (5 bases). Sample: peripheral blood. The clonotype originates from a man aged 50 or older with acute or convalescent COVID-19. The CDR3 nucleotides are TGCGCCAGCAGTGAGATCGCCGGGTCCACCACTAGCGAGCAGTACTTC. It yields the protein CASSEIAGSTTSEQYF.